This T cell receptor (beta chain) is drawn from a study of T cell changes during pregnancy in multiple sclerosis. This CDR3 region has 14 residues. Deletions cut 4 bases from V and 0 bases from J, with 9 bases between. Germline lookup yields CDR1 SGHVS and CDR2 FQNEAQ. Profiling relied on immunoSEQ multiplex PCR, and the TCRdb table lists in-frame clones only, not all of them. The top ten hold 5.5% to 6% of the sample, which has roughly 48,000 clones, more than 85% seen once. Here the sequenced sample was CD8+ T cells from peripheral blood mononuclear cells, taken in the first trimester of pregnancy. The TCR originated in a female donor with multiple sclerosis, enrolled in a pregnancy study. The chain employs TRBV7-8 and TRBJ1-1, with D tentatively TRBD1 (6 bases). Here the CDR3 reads CASSSGQLNTEAFF. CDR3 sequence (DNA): TGTGCCAGCAGCTCAGGACAGCTGAACACTGAAGCTTTCTTT. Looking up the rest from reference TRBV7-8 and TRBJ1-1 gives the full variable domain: GAGVSQSPRYKVAKRGQDVALRCDPISGHVSLFWYQQALGQGPEFLTYFQNEAQLDKSGLPSDRFFAERPEGSVSTLKIQRTQQEDSAVYLCASSSGQLNTEAFFGQGTRLTVV.